The 23 T cell receptor beta chains presented below share a single source sample, sequenced in a study of cytomegalovirus exposure and HLA in healthy donors. With 60 Vbeta and 13 Jbeta primers, the PCR was carried out. Clones were read by immunoSEQ multiplex PCR, and TCRdb kept only the in-frame ones, dropping some. Counted here are 130,000 or so clones, around nine tenths occurring once; the ten biggest clones make up approximately 4.7%. The sample taken for sequencing was PBMCs. These receptors were obtained from a young woman in good health and CMV-seronegative.

The chain is built from TRBV7-9 and TRBJ1-4; D remains ambiguous. The V end was cut by 5 bases, the J end by 5 bases, with 12 bases between. The germline gives CDR1 SEHNR, CDR2 FQNEAQ (reference sequence). This CDR3 is built from 14 residues. CDR3 protein: CASSPRGGNEKLFF. The CDR3 bases are TGTGCCAGCAGCCCGAGAGGAGGGAATGAAAAACTGTTTTTT.

This chain uses TRBV5-4 with TRBJ1-2; a weak D match, TRBD1 (6 bases). This CDR3 comprises 15 residues. The V and J ends lost 4 bases and 6 bases respectively, with 19 bases between them. Germline V gene lookup returns CDR1 SGHNT and CDR2 YYREEE (reference sequence). CDR3 in amino acids: CASSTRGGLTHGYTF. The DNA of the CDR3 is TGTGCCAGCAGCACCCGAGGGGGATTAACTCATGGCTACACCTTC. The whole variable domain, remainder taken from reference TRBV5-4 and TRBJ1-2, is ETGVTQSPTHLIKTRGQQVTLRCSSQSGHNTVSWYQQALGQGPQFIFQYYREEENGRGNFPPRFSGLQFPNYSSELNVNALELDDSALYLCASSTRGGLTHGYTFGSGTRLTVV.

The chain couples TRBV11-3 to TRBJ2-3, with TRBD2 as a possible D gene (5 bases). Trimming removed 0 bases at V and 0 bases at J, with 7 bases between. This CDR3 region has 15 residues. Germline assignment: CDR1 SGHNT and CDR2 YENEEA. The CDR3, as DNA: TGTGCCAGCAGCTTAGACGGGGTGAGCACAGATACGCAGTATTTT. Translated, it gives CASSLDGVSTDTQYF.

This chain connects TRBV6-1 to TRBJ2-3; 9 bases are a match to TRBD2. The CDR3 is 14 amino acids. With 6 bases clipped from V and 5 bases from J, the junction kept 6 bases outside the gene matches. The germline V gene encodes CDR1 MNHNS and CDR2 SASEGT. The CDR3 bases are TGTGCCAGCAGGAGAGCGGGAGGCGGAGATACGCAGTATTTT. Its protein product is CASRRAGGGDTQYF.

The CDR3 DNA is TGTGCCAGCAGCTTTGGGACAGGCCCAATGGAGGGCTACACCTTC. It codes for CASSFGTGPMEGYTF. The V and J genes are TRBV7-9 and TRBJ1-2; 8 bases align to TRBD1. This CDR3 is built from 15 residues. The germline V gene has CDR1 SEHNR and CDR2 FQNEAQ (reference sequence). V shed 3 bases, J shed 8 bases, and the junction held 11 bases outside the gene matches.

The V and J genes are TRBV7-8 and TRBJ1-5; 11 bases fit TRBD1. In germline, CDR1 is SGHVS, CDR2 FQNEAQ. V gave up 5 bases and J gave up 10 bases; unmatched junction bases: 7. CDR3 length equals 14 residues. DNA for the CDR3: TGTGCCAGCAGCCTGGACAGGGGGCTTCATCCCCAGCATTTT. Encoded protein: CASSLDRGLHPQHF.

This chain uses TRBV29-1 with TRBJ2-7; D unresolved. Trimming shortened V by 3 bases and J by 3 bases, and 12 bases separated the two germline ends. Germline CDR1 reads SQVTM; CDR2 reads ANQGSEA. The CDR3 loop spans 13 amino acids. In DNA form, the CDR3 reads TGCAGCGTTGAGACCAGCCAGGACTACGAGCAGTACTTC. Translating it yields CSVETSQDYEQYF.

This clone was recorded once. The chain is built from TRBV27 and TRBJ2-7, with 9 bases lining up with TRBD1. The germline V gene encodes CDR1 MNHEY and CDR2 SMNVEV (reference sequence). Trimming cost V 8 bases and J 1 base; bases outside gene matches: 6. This CDR3 has 14 amino acids. The CDR3, as DNA: TGTGCCAGCCGAGCCGGGACAGGGTCCTACGAGCAGTACTTC. Protein: CASRAGTGSYEQYF.

The CDR3 region is CASSSLAGPATWEQYF. The CDR3 nucleotides read TGTGCCAGCAGCTCACTAGCGGGACCCGCTACTTGGGAGCAGTACTTC. The chain employs TRBV7-6 and TRBJ2-7; 10 nucleotides match TRBD2. The junction had 13 bases not matched to a gene; V was cut back by 4 bases and J by 7 bases. This CDR3 has 16 residues. CDR1 and CDR2 (germline): SGHVS, FNYEAQ. The entire variable domain, with the rest obtained from reference TRBV7-6 and TRBJ2-7, is as follows: GAGVSQSPRYKVTKRGQDVALRCDPISGHVSLYWYRQALGQGPEFLTYFNYEAQQDKSGLPNDRFSAERPEGSISTLTIQRTEQRDSAMYRCASSSLAGPATWEQYFGPGTRLTVT.

V usage is TRBV5-6 and J usage is TRBJ1-2, with a weak D call TRBD1 (5 bases). This CDR3 is 16 amino acids long. The ends were cut back, 1 base at V and 4 bases at J, with 17 bases in the middle. Germline V gene lookup returns CDR1 SGHDT and CDR2 YYEEEE. The CDR3 sequence: CASSLLGQALGYGYTF. DNA of the CDR3: TGTGCCAGCAGCTTGTTGGGGCAGGCTCTTGGCTATGGCTACACCTTC.

This chain uses TRBV19 with TRBJ1-2, with 12 bases matching TRBD1. The length of the CDR3 is 17 residues. Germline loops: CDR1 LNHDA, CDR2 SQIVND (reference sequence). The junction had 8 bases not matched to a gene; V was cut back by 4 bases and J by 2 bases. The CDR3 reads CASSKGTGGDTNYGYTF. CDR3 DNA sequence: TGTGCCAGTAGTAAGGGGACAGGGGGCGATACCAACTATGGCTACACCTTC. The full variable domain, its missing parts supplied by reference TRBV19 and TRBJ1-2, is DGGITQSPKYLFRKEGQNVTLSCEQNLNHDAMYWYRQDPGQGLRLIYYSQIVNDFQKGDIAEGYSVSREKKESFPLTVTSAQKNPTAFYLCASSKGTGGDTNYGYTFGSGTRLTVV.

The chain has TRBV27 and TRBJ2-7; no clear D gene. With 8 bases removed from V and 0 bases from J, the gap between germline ends came to 11 bases. The CDR3 sequence is 13 residues long. CDR1 is MNHEY and CDR2 is SMNVEV in the germline V gene (reference sequence). CDR3 nucleotides: TGTGCCAGCGGGTGGCGGTTCTCCTACGAGCAGTACTTC. Translated: CASGWRFSYEQYF.

This chain connects TRBV5-4 to TRBJ1-2; possible D gene TRBD1, 6 bases. Germline V lookup: CDR1 SGHNT, CDR2 YYREEE (reference sequence). The CDR3 is made up of 15 amino acids. Trimming left V 2 bases short and J 6 bases short, with 17 bases between. As DNA, the CDR3 is TGTGCCAGCAGCTTTGGGGGGGCGCCTCTGGATGGCTACACCTTC. Protein: CASSFGGAPLDGYTF.

J is TRBJ1-5 and V is TRBV6-4, with 10 bases aligning to TRBD1. Per the germline V gene, CDR1 is MRHNA and CDR2 is SNTAGT. The CDR3 loop spans 16 amino acids. The ends lost 6 bases at V and 2 bases at J; junction bases unmatched: 7. CDR3 protein: CASSPGTGDGNQPQHF. Here the CDR3 DNA reads TGTGCCAGCAGCCCCGGGACAGGGGACGGCAATCAGCCCCAGCATTTT.

This clone occurred a few times. The chain uses TRBV5-6 and TRBJ1-1; a possible D gene is TRBD1 (6 bases). Germline V gives CDR1 SGHDT, CDR2 YYEEEE. Between the trimmed V and J ends, which lost 5 bases and 1 base, there was a span of 12 bases. The CDR3 length is 14 residues. CDR3 DNA: TGTGCCAGCAGACTGGGACACACGAACACTGAAGCTTTCTTT. Translation: CASRLGHTNTEAFF.

V gene TRBV15 combines with J gene TRBJ1-3; D is undetermined. Trimming shortened V by 8 bases and J by 2 bases, and 13 bases separated the two germline ends. The CDR3 has 14 amino acids. Germline CDR1 is LNHNV and CDR2 is YYDKDF (reference sequence). Written as DNA, the CDR3 is TGTGCCACCGCCCTACTGAATACTGGAAACACCATATATTTT. Its protein is CATALLNTGNTIYF.

The chain is built from TRBV28 and TRBJ2-5, with TRBD2 matching over 12 bases. Germline-derived CDR1 and CDR2 are MDHEN and SYDVKM. J lost 2 bases, V lost 3 bases, and 1 base had no gene match. The CDR3 length is 15 residues. The CDR3 reads CASSLTSGSQETQYF. DNA for the CDR3: TGTGCCAGCAGTTTGACTAGCGGGAGTCAAGAGACCCAGTACTTC.

The V and J genes are TRBV18 and TRBJ2-5, with 10 nucleotides matching TRBD1. The J call may be incorrect, as the DNA end agrees better with TRBJ2-7. The germline V gene has CDR1 KGHSH and CDR2 LQKENI. The CDR3 sequence is 14 residues long. The CDR3 protein is CASSPGQGTSEQYF. Written as DNA, the CDR3 is TGTGCCAGCTCACCGGGACAGGGGACCTCCGAGCAGTACTTC.

This chain joins TRBV7-9 and TRBJ2-3; a possible D gene is TRBD1 (5 bases). Deletions cut 4 bases from V and 0 bases from J, with 14 bases between. CDR1 is SEHNR, CDR2 FQNEAQ, per germline (reference sequence). The CDR3 sequence is 16 residues long. CDR3 sequence: CASSSGAFLSTDTQYF. DNA of the CDR3: TGTGCCAGCAGCTCTGGGGCATTTCTTAGCACAGATACGCAGTATTTT.

The chain combines TRBV7-9 with TRBJ2-7, with D possibly being TRBD2 (5 bases). The CDR3 is 14 amino acids. V shed 5 bases and J shed 6 bases, with 17 bases lying between them. The germline V gene has CDR1 SEHNR and CDR2 FQNEAQ (reference sequence). The CDR3 is CASSVGGIAPEQYF. The CDR3 DNA is TGTGCCAGCAGCGTCGGAGGCATTGCACCCGAGCAGTACTTC.

This chain joins TRBV9 and TRBJ2-2; D is perhaps TRBD2 (6 bases). The germline CDR1 and CDR2 sequences are SGDLS and YYNGEE. The CDR3 contains 16 residues. The V gene lost 4 bases and the J gene lost 7 bases, with 20 bases spanning the gap. The CDR3 DNA follows: TGTGCCAGCAGCTCCGGAGGGCCCCTTGTCCACGGGGAGCTGTTTTTT. Protein sequence: CASSSGGPLVHGELFF.

The rearrangement joins TRBV4-1 to TRBJ1-2; no definite D call. V gave up 2 bases and J gave up 5 bases, with 18 bases separating them. The CDR3 length is 16 residues. CDR1 and CDR2 (germline): MGHRA, YSYEKL. The CDR3 sequence: CASSQLREAEVYGYTF. The CDR3 nucleotides are TGCGCCAGCAGCCAACTGCGGGAGGCAGAAGTATATGGCTACACCTTC.

CDR3 amino acids: CASSDTSGSLEQYF. The DNA of the CDR3 is TGTGCCAGCAGCGACACTAGCGGGAGCCTCGAGCAGTACTTC. The chain combines TRBV28 with TRBJ2-7; 11 nucleotides line up with TRBD2. CDR1 MDHEN and CDR2 SYDVKM come from the germline V gene. The CDR3 runs to 14 residues. The J segment lost 6 bases and the V segment lost 6 bases, leaving 7 bases of the junction unmatched. Together with reference TRBV28 and TRBJ2-7, the CDR3 gives the full variable domain: DVKVTQSSRYLVKRTGEKVFLECVQDMDHENMFWYRQDPGLGLRLIYFSYDVKMKEKGDIPEGYSVSREKKERFSLILESASTNQTSMYLCASSDTSGSLEQYFGPGTRLTVT.